A selection of T cell receptor beta chains follows, all from one sample in a study of T-cell reconstitution after alpha-beta-depleted transplantation in children. TCRdb analysed the PCR reads with MiXCR anew, one entry per CDR3 protein. The table records about 540,000 distinct CDR3 sequences, approximately 20% of them present only once. This sample comprised PBMCs from the stem cell graft donor, obtained from the stem cell graft. The source is a human donor who donated a stem cell graft to a child with acute lymphoblastic leukemia. Both conserved end residues are part of each CDR3. The D gene is left open where the match is weak. Not all rows give a size; the values are once, few, many and, for expanded clones, a class.

v_gene	abundance	d_gene	j_gene	CDR3aa	CDR3nt
TRBV10-3	few	.	TRBJ1-1	CAIREGNTEAFF	TGTGCCATCAGGGAAGGGAACACTGAAGCTTTCTTT
TRBV14	.	.	TRBJ2-4	CASSLSELAKNIQYF	TGTGCCAGCAGCCTTAGCGAACTAGCCAAAAACATTCAGTACTTC
TRBV5-1	.	.	TRBJ2-1	CASSLAVDRPYNEQFF	TGCGCCAGCAGCTTGGCCGTCGATAGACCCTACAATGAGCAGTTCTTC
TRBV5-1	.	TRBD2	TRBJ2-1	CASSKIAGAGYNEQFF	TGCGCCAGCAGCAAAATAGCGGGAGCCGGTTACAATGAGCAGTTCTTC
TRBV27	.	.	TRBJ1-4	CASSFLAGDGEKLFF	TGTGCCAGCAGTTTCCTTGCGGGGGATGGTGAAAAACTGTTTTTT
TRBV24-1	.	TRBD2	TRBJ2-5	CATSDFPGLAGEETQYF	TGTGCCACCAGTGATTTCCCAGGACTAGCGGGAGAAGAGACCCAGTACTTC
TRBV20-1	.	TRBD2	TRBJ2-1	CSASTSGRVSYNEQFF	TGCAGTGCTAGCACTAGCGGGAGGGTATCCTACAATGAGCAGTTCTTC
TRBV15	.	.	TRBJ2-1	CATSRGAGVRDEQFF	TGTGCCACCAGCAGGGGGGCGGGAGTGAGGGATGAGCAGTTCTTC
TRBV12-3/TRBV12-4	.	.	TRBJ1-2	CASSLSRGKSYGYTF	TGTGCCAGCAGTTTATCCCGGGGGAAGAGCTATGGCTACACCTTC
TRBV4-1	.	.	TRBJ2-4	CASSQDWGRQFNKNIQYF	TGCGCCAGCAGCCAAGATTGGGGACGCCAATTCAACAAAAACATTCAGTACTTC
TRBV6-1	.	TRBD2	TRBJ2-1	CARKPGLAPSSYNEQFF	TGTGCCAGGAAACCGGGACTAGCGCCCAGCTCCTACAATGAGCAGTTCTTC
TRBV2	.	TRBD2	TRBJ2-7	CASRRGLAAYEQYF	TGTGCCAGCAGGAGGGGACTAGCGGCCTACGAGCAGTACTTC
TRBV7-6	.	.	TRBJ2-7	CASSPTRDREATEQYF	TGTGCCAGCAGCCCTACCAGAGACAGGGAGGCGACCGAGCAGTACTTC
TRBV5-1	.	.	TRBJ2-5	CASSFVEETQYF	TGCGCCAGCAGCTTCGTAGAAGAGACCCAGTACTTC
TRBV20-1	.	.	TRBJ2-5	CSARFVRQETQYF	TGCAGTGCTAGATTCGTCCGGCAAGAGACCCAGTACTTC
TRBV10-1	.	TRBD2	TRBJ2-7	CASSEASGTSYEQYF	TGCGCCAGCAGTGAGGCTAGCGGGACCTCCTACGAGCAGTACTTC
TRBV5-1	.	.	TRBJ2-1	CASSPRGTFANEQFF	TGCGCCAGCAGCCCGAGGGGAACCTTCGCCAATGAGCAGTTCTTC
TRBV15	.	TRBD2	TRBJ2-7	CATSRVPTSGSEYEQYF	TGTGCCACCAGCAGAGTACCCACTAGCGGGAGTGAATACGAGCAGTACTTC
TRBV28	.	TRBD1	TRBJ2-6	CASGRQGASGANVLTF	TGTGCCAGCGGACGACAGGGGGCCTCTGGGGCCAACGTCCTGACTTTC
TRBV18	.	.	TRBJ1-1	CASHPGKF	TGTGCCAGCCACCCAGGGAAATTT
TRBV5-1	.	TRBD1	TRBJ2-3	CASSLRQGSGTDTQYF	TGCGCCAGCAGCTTAAGACAGGGAAGCGGCACAGATACGCAGTATTTT
TRBV5-1	.	TRBD2	TRBJ2-7	CASSLTASGSYEQYF	TGCGCCAGCAGCTTGACGGCTAGCGGCTCCTACGAGCAGTACTTC
TRBV29-1	few	.	TRBJ1-1	CSAFGLDTEAFF	TGCAGCGCCTTCGGTTTGGACACTGAAGCTTTCTTT
TRBV4-1	.	TRBD2	TRBJ2-1	CASSQDHLELAAEFLYNEQFF	TGCGCCAGCAGCCAAGATCACCTCGAACTAGCGGCCGAGTTTTTATACAATGAGCAGTTCTTC
TRBV5-1	few	.	TRBJ2-1	CASSLGGELGNEQFF	TGCGCCAGCAGCCTGGGGGGAGAGCTAGGCAATGAGCAGTTCTTC
TRBV5-1	many	.	TRBJ2-7	CASSLAGSNEQYF	TGCGCCAGCAGCTTGGCGGGTTCTAACGAGCAGTACTTC
TRBV6-1	few	.	TRBJ2-3	CASRPQGEGTDTQYF	TGTGCCAGCAGACCCCAGGGAGAGGGCACAGATACGCAGTATTTT
TRBV20-1	.	.	TRBJ2-1	CSASRRSSYNEQFF	TGCAGTGCTAGCAGGAGGAGCTCCTACAATGAGCAGTTCTTC